Shown below are 19 T cell receptor beta chains from a single sample sequenced in a study of T cell responses to AZD1222 COVID-19 vaccine. Sequenced by immunoSEQ multiplex PCR; TCRdb stores in-frame clones only, minus some. The sample records more than 95,000 clones, roughly 90% being singletons. Sequences were derived from peripheral blood, sampled on day 0 of AZD1222 vaccination. Receptors were obtained from an adult in good health.

V usage is TRBV4-1 and J usage is TRBJ2-7; D call uncertain. Trimming stripped 1 base from V and 3 bases from J, with 10 bases between. CDR1 and CDR2 (germline): MGHRA, YSYEKL. This CDR3 contains 14 residues. CDR3 amino acids: CASSQGTANYEQYF. In DNA form, the CDR3 reads TGCGCCAGCAGCCAAGGGACGGCCAACTACGAGCAGTACTTC.

V usage is TRBV14 and J usage is TRBJ2-7, with TRBD2 as a possible D gene (6 bases). Germline V gene data show CDR1 as SGHDN and CDR2 as FVKESK. CDR3 size: 14 residues. The V end was cut by 0 bases, the J end by 4 bases, with 10 bases between. The chain's CDR3 is CASSQDGGIYEQYF. The CDR3, as DNA: TGTGCCAGCAGCCAAGATGGCGGGATTTACGAGCAGTACTTC.

The gene calls are TRBV7-8 and TRBJ2-7; D is tentatively TRBD1 or TRBD2 (5 bases each). V dropped 5 bases and J dropped 2 bases, with 13 bases sitting between them. Germline values: CDR1 SGHVS, CDR2 FQNEAQ. The CDR3 contains 14 residues. The DNA of the CDR3 is TGTGCCAGCAGCCAATCCGGGACGCCCTACGAGCAGTACTTC. Translated, it gives CASSQSGTPYEQYF.

V is TRBV3-1 (or the pseudogene TRBV3-2) and J is TRBJ2-7; the D gene is possibly TRBD2 (6 bases). The CDR3 extends over 14 amino acids. Germline V gene data show CDR1 as LGHDT and CDR2 as YNNKEL (reference sequence). Deletions cut 0 bases from V and 5 bases from J, with 11 bases between. The CDR3 DNA follows: TGTGCCAGCAGCCAAGACACACTAGCCAACGAGCAGTACTTC. Protein: CASSQDTLANEQYF.

The V call is TRBV4-1, the J call TRBJ1-6; D is perhaps TRBD1 (6 bases). This CDR3 has 16 amino acids. V gave up 2 bases and J gave up 10 bases, with 18 bases separating them. The V gene's germline CDR1 is MGHRA and CDR2 YSYEKL. CDR3 in amino acids: CASSQPWQGTGSPLHF. In DNA form, the CDR3 reads TGCGCCAGCAGCCAACCTTGGCAGGGGACGGGGTCACCCCTCCACTTT.

This clone was counted only a few times. V and J are TRBV4-3 and TRBJ2-7; 8 bases match TRBD2. The CDR3 totals 15 residues. Germline V lookup: CDR1 LGHNA, CDR2 YSLEER. The J segment lost 0 bases and the V segment lost 4 bases, leaving 5 bases of the junction unmatched. The CDR3 nucleotides are TGCGCCAGCAGCCTCCAGAGCGGGAGCTCCTACGAGCAGTACTTC. Amino acids: CASSLQSGSSYEQYF.

The chain combines TRBV10-3 with TRBJ2-3; TRBD1 matches at 9 bases. The CDR3 runs 18 residues. The V segment lost 5 bases and the J segment 1 base; nucleotides outside the gene matches: 13. Looked up from germline, CDR1 is ENHRY and CDR2 is SYGVKD. CDR3 loop: CAISSPSTGGWGTDTQYF. DNA for the CDR3: TGTGCCATCAGTTCTCCGTCGACAGGGGGGTGGGGCACAGATACGCAGTATTTT.

This clone appeared a few times. This chain connects TRBV28 to TRBJ1-2; 9 bases are shared with TRBD1. The length of the CDR3 is 17 residues. V was clipped by 2 bases and J by 2 bases; unmatched bases: 9. The germline V gene has CDR1 MDHEN and CDR2 SYDVKM. CDR3 nucleotide sequence: TGTGCCAGCAGTTTACGTACAGGGGGCCGAGCCAACTATGGCTACACCTTC. This sequence encodes CASSLRTGGRANYGYTF.

The rearrangement joins TRBV27 to TRBJ1-2; tentatively, D is TRBD1 (6 bases). V lost 3 bases to trimming and J lost 8 bases, with 16 bases between them. Germline CDR1 and CDR2: MNHEY and SMNVEV (reference sequence). The CDR3 is made up of 14 amino acids. Here the CDR3 DNA reads TGTGCCAGCAGTTTGGCCGGGGGCTCGATAGGCTACACCTTC. Translating it yields CASSLAGGSIGYTF.

This clone was picked up one time. V gene TRBV6-6 combines with J gene TRBJ1-2; D perhaps matches TRBD1 (6 bases). The CDR3 loop spans 16 amino acids. Trimming shortened V by 5 bases and J by 4 bases, and 20 bases separated the two germline ends. The germline V gene has CDR1 MNHNY and CDR2 SVGAGI (reference sequence). CDR3 bases: TGTGCCAGCAGTCGAACGATCGGGGGGCGCGGCTATGGCTACACCTTC. Translating gives CASSRTIGGRGYGYTF.

The rearrangement uses TRBV7-7 and TRBJ1-1; D is unresolved. The CDR3 contains 13 residues. In germline, CDR1 is SSHAT, CDR2 FNYEAQ (reference sequence). V was trimmed by 5 bases and J by 1 base, leaving 8 bases between them. The CDR3 bases are TGTGCCAGCAGCCTTGGGGAGAACACTGAAGCTTTCTTT. Protein product: CASSLGENTEAFF. The variable domain in full, with the rest retrieved from reference TRBV7-7 and TRBJ1-1, is GAGVSQSPRYKVTKRGQDVTLRCDPISSHATLYWYQQALGQGPEFLTYFNYEAQPDKSGLPSDRFSAERPEGSISTLTIQRTEQRDSAMYRCASSLGENTEAFFGQGTRLTVV.

This chain uses TRBV6-2 or TRBV6-3 with TRBJ2-5, with D possibly TRBD2 on 5 matching bases. Trimming removed 2 bases from V and 2 bases from J, with 15 bases in between. CDR1 is MNHEY, CDR2 SVGEGT, per germline. The CDR3 is made up of 16 amino acids. The CDR3, as DNA: TGTGCCAGCAGTTACCGGGGAACCTCCCCGCAAGAGACCCAGTACTTC. Translated: CASSYRGTSPQETQYF.

This rearrangement joins TRBV13 to TRBJ2-1; TRBD1 aligns across 9 bases. Germline V gene lookup returns CDR1 PRHDT and CDR2 FYEKMQ (reference sequence). CDR3 length: 17 residues. The V segment lost 0 bases and the J segment 6 bases; nucleotides outside the gene matches: 9. CDR3 sequence: CASSLGYRGLVINEQFF. CDR3 in DNA: TGTGCCAGCAGCTTAGGATACAGGGGGCTAGTAATCAATGAGCAGTTCTTC.

The V and J genes are TRBV19 and TRBJ1-3, with 7 bases identical to TRBD1. The V segment lost 2 bases and the J segment 3 bases; nucleotides outside the gene matches: 7. CDR1 and CDR2 (germline): LNHDA, SQIVND (reference sequence). The CDR3 runs 16 residues. CDR3 residues: CASSILTGRSGNTIYF. DNA for the CDR3: TGTGCCAGTAGTATATTGACAGGGAGGAGTGGAAACACCATATATTTT.

The rearrangement uses TRBV16 and TRBJ2-2; 8 bases are a match to TRBD1. This CDR3 spans 15 amino acids. V lost 1 base to trimming and J lost 4 bases; unmatched junction nucleotides: 2. CDR1 and CDR2 from the germline V gene are KGHSY and FQNENV. Here the CDR3 reads CASSQFGQGTGELFF. The CDR3 DNA is TGTGCCAGCAGCCAATTCGGACAGGGCACCGGGGAGCTGTTTTTT.

The chain uses TRBV6-1 and TRBJ2-1; 9 bases map to TRBD2. There are 16 residues in the CDR3. Germline V lookup: CDR1 MNHNS, CDR2 SASEGT. Losses at the gene ends were 1 base for V and 2 bases for J; bases not matched to a gene: 3. The CDR3 region has the DNA TGTGCCAGCAGTGAAGGTCCTAGCGGGGCCTACAATGAGCAGTTCTTC. It encodes CASSEGPSGAYNEQFF.

V usage is TRBV19 and J usage is TRBJ1-1, with a weak D call TRBD1 (6 bases). CDR3 length: 17 residues. Trimming stripped 5 bases from V and 0 bases from J, with 19 bases between. The V gene's germline CDR1 is LNHDA and CDR2 SQIVND (reference sequence). The DNA of the CDR3 is TGTGCCAGTAGTTCCGAATCTATCGGGGGGCTGAACACTGAAGCTTTCTTT. Its translation is CASSSESIGGLNTEAFF.

This chain joins TRBV30 and TRBJ1-5; possibly TRBD1 for D (5 bases). The V end was cut by 3 bases, the J end by 2 bases, with 17 bases between. Looked up from germline, CDR1 is GTSNPN and CDR2 is SVGIG (reference sequence). This CDR3 is built from 16 residues. The CDR3 reads CAWSQPATGGNQPQHF. The CDR3 DNA reads as TGTGCCTGGAGCCAGCCTGCTACGGGGGGCAATCAGCCCCAGCATTTT.

With respect to this clone: The same CDR3 can be traced to other DNA sequences in this sample. The V gene is TRBV9, the J gene TRBJ1-6; no clear D gene. Between the trimmed V and J ends, which lost 0 bases and 1 base, there was a span of 5 bases. CDR1 and CDR2 from the germline V gene are SGDLS and YYNGEE. The CDR3 is 15 amino acids. DNA for the CDR3: TGTGCCAGCAGCGTAGGTAGTTCCTATAATTCACCCCTCCACTTT. Translated, it gives CASSVGSSYNSPLHF. The variable domain in full, completed from reference TRBV9 and TRBJ1-6, reads DSGVTQTPKHLITATGQRVTLRCSPRSGDLSVYWYQQSLDQGLQFLIQYYNGEERAKGNILERFSAQQFPDLHSELNLSSLELGDSALYFCASSVGSSYNSPLHFGNGTRLTVT.